This entry lists 11 T cell receptor beta chains sequenced from one sample in a study of beta chain features in type 1 diabetes (dated by TCRdb to the late 2010s). Findings and caveats that apply to the study as a whole: In all four CD4+ subsets, TCRB CDR3 length was moderately but significantly shorter in type 1 diabetes patients.

Receptor amplification or capture employed the immunoSEQ multiplex PCR assay. All of the isolated RNA was reverse transcribed with the High Capacity cDNA Reverse Transcription Kit, so expressed TCRB transcripts were sequenced. TCRdb re-hosts the immuneACCESS table, in-frame sequences only. Its copies lack some clones; in the studies checked, an unresolved V gene accounts for under half of them, and the cause for the rest is not known. The sample yields just under 150,000 clones; about 13% were counted once. The ten largest clonotypes hold less than 1.5% of the sample. These receptors' antigens are unknown. Sequenced material: central memory CD4+ T cells from blood. All receptors come from a man younger than 30 with type 1 diabetes.

This clone was seen more than once but under ten times. The V gene is TRBV4-1, the J gene TRBJ2-1; D may match TRBD1 or TRBD2 (7 bases each). The CDR3 is 14 residues long. Germline CDR1 is MGHRA and CDR2 is YSYEKL. The V and J ends lost 4 bases and 9 bases respectively, with 16 bases between them. The CDR3 is CASSLDREGGEQFF. CDR3 nucleotide sequence: TGCGCCAGCAGCCTCGACAGGGAGGGAGGTGAGCAGTTCTTC.

J is TRBJ2-2 and V is TRBV6-5, with no clear D. This CDR3 region has 15 residues. The germline gives CDR1 MNHEY, CDR2 SVGAGI. Trimming removed 1 base at V and 1 base at J, with 7 bases between. The CDR3 reads CASSYFGQNTGELFF. In DNA, the CDR3 is TGTGCCAGCAGTTACTTTGGGCAGAACACCGGGGAGCTGTTTTTT.

The chain has TRBV19 and TRBJ1-1; TRBD1 matches at 7 bases. V was pared by 3 bases and J by 3 bases, with 10 bases of the junction left unmatched. The CDR3 covers 16 residues. The V gene's germline CDR1 is LNHDA and CDR2 SQIVND (reference sequence). CDR3 loop: CASSMATGVTYTEAFF. Written as DNA, the CDR3 is TGTGCCAGTAGTATGGCCACAGGGGTTACGTACACTGAAGCTTTCTTT.

The genes are TRBV6-1 and TRBJ2-7, with D tentatively TRBD1 (6 bases). From germline, CDR1 is MNHNS and CDR2 SASEGT. This CDR3 is built from 12 residues. V gave up 11 bases and J gave up 3 bases, with 14 bases separating them. CDR3 in DNA: TGTGCCGGCGAAACAGGGCTCTACGAGCAGTACTTC. Its translation: CAGETGLYEQYF.

This clone was counted only a few times. The rearrangement uses TRBV7-9 and TRBJ1-2; no reliable D call. This CDR3 region has 13 residues. Germline CDR1 is SEHNR and CDR2 is FQNEAQ (reference sequence). Deletions cut 5 bases from V and 7 bases from J, with 14 bases between. The CDR3 spells CASSGSWDGGYTF. The CDR3 coding sequence is TGTGCCAGCAGCGGGAGTTGGGATGGTGGCTACACCTTC.

This clone was seen more than once but under ten times. This chain connects TRBV27 to TRBJ2-1, with TRBD2 as a possible D gene (5 bases). Trimming shortened V by 6 bases and J by 5 bases, and 14 bases separated the two germline ends. The CDR3 runs to 14 residues. Germline CDR1 and CDR2: MNHEY and SMNVEV (reference sequence). Written as DNA, the CDR3 is TGTGCCAGCAGCCGGGCCCGGGATCACAATGAGCAGTTCTTC. Translation gives CASSRARDHNEQFF.

The chain joins TRBV7-9 to TRBJ2-2; D is possibly TRBD1 (6 bases). Trimming left V 2 bases short and J 4 bases short, with 8 bases between. The CDR3 spans 14 residues. Germline assignment: CDR1 SEHNR and CDR2 FQNEAQ (reference sequence). DNA of the CDR3: TGTGCCAGCAGCTTATCAGGGGTCACCGGGGAGCTGTTTTTT. Translation: CASSLSGVTGELFF.

The V call is TRBV10-2, the J call TRBJ2-3; tentative D call: TRBD2 (6 bases). There are 14 residues in the CDR3. Germline CDR1 reads WSHSY; CDR2 reads SAAADI. Trimming pared 6 bases from V and 2 bases from J, leaving 12 bases between. The CDR3 spells CASRGGVNTDTQYF. CDR3 DNA sequence: TGCGCCAGCAGGGGCGGGGTTAACACAGATACGCAGTATTTT.

The CDR3 DNA is TGCGCCAGCAGCTCGGGGACAGGGAACACTGAAGCTTTCTTT. The encoded protein is CASSSGTGNTEAFF. The V call is TRBV5-1, the J call TRBJ1-1; 8 bases agree with TRBD1. The CDR3 runs 14 residues. The V and J ends lost 3 bases and 1 base, in that order; junction bases with no gene match: 2. Germline CDR1 and CDR2: SGHRS and YFSETQ.

This clone was seen more than once but under ten times. The gene calls are TRBV9 and TRBJ2-1; the D gene is possibly TRBD1 (5 bases). The ends were cut back, 0 bases at V and 1 base at J, with 8 bases in the middle. The CDR3 spans 15 residues. Per germline, CDR1 SGDLS and CDR2 YYNGEE. CDR3 residues: CASSVGPGSYNEQFF. The CDR3 bases are TGTGCCAGCAGCGTAGGCCCAGGGTCCTACAATGAGCAGTTCTTC.

The V gene is TRBV18, the J gene TRBJ1-2; no clear D. The germline V gene encodes CDR1 KGHSH and CDR2 LQKENI. Trimming took off 8 bases at V and 8 bases at J, with 18 bases between the two ends. The CDR3 sequence is 13 residues long. In DNA, the CDR3 is TGTGCCAGCGGGGAGACTTACGTTGGAGGCTACACCTTC. It specifies CASGETYVGGYTF. The full variable domain, in which reference TRBV18 and TRBJ1-2 provide the parts outside the CDR3, is NAGVMQNPRHLVRRRGQEARLRCSPMKGHSHVYWYRQLPEEGLKFMVYLQKENIIDESGMPKERFSAEFPKEGPSILRIQQVVRGDSAAYFCASGETYVGGYTFGSGTRLTVV.